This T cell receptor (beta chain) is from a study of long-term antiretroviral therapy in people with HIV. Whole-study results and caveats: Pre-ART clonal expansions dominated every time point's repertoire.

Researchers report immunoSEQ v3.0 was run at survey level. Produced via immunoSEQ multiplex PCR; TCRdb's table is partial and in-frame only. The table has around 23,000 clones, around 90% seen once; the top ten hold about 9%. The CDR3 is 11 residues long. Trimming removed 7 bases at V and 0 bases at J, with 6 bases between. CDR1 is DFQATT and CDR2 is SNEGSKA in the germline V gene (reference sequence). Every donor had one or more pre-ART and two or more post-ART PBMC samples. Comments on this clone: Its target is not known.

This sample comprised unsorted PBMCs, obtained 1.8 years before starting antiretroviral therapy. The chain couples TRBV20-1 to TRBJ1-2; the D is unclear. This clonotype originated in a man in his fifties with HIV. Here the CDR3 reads CSVGANYGYTF. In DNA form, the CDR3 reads TGCAGTGTAGGAGCTAACTATGGCTACACCTTC.